A single sample is the source of the 3 T cell receptor beta chains below, sequenced in a study of blood T cell repertoires in COVID-19. Assay used: immunoSEQ multiplex PCR; TCRdb lists only in-frame clones, some missing. The sample includes 150,000 to 200,000 clones, about 85% of them seen just once. Input material: PBMCs or T cells enriched from blood (not recorded which). The origin of the receptors is a man aged 35 to 55 who had recovered from COVID-19.

This clone has a handful of counts. The chain uses TRBV5-1 and TRBJ1-4; 9 nucleotides align to TRBD1. CDR3 length: 16 residues. After removal of 5 bases from V and 8 bases from J, the junction contained 13 bases not matched to a gene. CDR1 is SGHRS and CDR2 is YFSETQ in the germline V gene. The CDR3 nucleotides read TGCGCCAGCAGTTCTCTCCGGGGACAGGGTGACGAAAAACTGTTTTTT. Amino acids: CASSSLRGQGDEKLFF.

The V call is TRBV7-9, the J call TRBJ1-3; D is possibly TRBD1 (5 bases). This CDR3 has 14 amino acids. Germline V gene lookup returns CDR1 SEHNR and CDR2 FQNEAQ (reference sequence). Trimming cost V 5 bases and J 0 bases, with 8 bases left between them. CDR3 sequence: CASSQTDSGNTIYF. CDR3 nucleotide sequence: TGTGCCAGCAGCCAGACAGACTCTGGAAACACCATATATTTT.

A few counts support this clone. The chain uses TRBV5-1 and TRBJ1-4; TRBD1 matches at 11 bases. V was pared by 3 bases and J by 7 bases, with 5 bases of the junction left unmatched. The germline CDR1 and CDR2 sequences are SGHRS and YFSETQ. This CDR3 is 15 amino acids long. The CDR3 reads CASSWRGTGGEKLFF. CDR3 nucleotides: TGCGCCAGCAGCTGGCGGGGGACAGGGGGTGAAAAACTGTTTTTT.